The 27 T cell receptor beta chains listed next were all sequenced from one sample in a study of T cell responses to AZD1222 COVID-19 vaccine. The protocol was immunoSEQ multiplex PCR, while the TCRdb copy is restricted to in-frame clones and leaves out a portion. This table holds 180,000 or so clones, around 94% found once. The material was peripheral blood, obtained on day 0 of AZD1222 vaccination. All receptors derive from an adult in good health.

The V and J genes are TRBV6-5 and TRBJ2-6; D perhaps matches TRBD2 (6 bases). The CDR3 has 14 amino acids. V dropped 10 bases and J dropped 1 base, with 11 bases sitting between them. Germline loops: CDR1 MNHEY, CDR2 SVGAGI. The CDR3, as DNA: TGTGCCACCTCAGGGAGGTCTGGGGCCAACGTCCTGACTTTC. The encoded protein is CATSGRSGANVLTF.

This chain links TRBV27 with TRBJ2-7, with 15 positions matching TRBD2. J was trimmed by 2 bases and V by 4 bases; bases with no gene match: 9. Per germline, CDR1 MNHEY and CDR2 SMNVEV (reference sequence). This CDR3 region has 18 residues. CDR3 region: CASSSSGTSGRRTYEQYF. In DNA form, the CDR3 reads TGTGCCAGCAGTTCCTCTGGGACTAGCGGGAGGCGAACCTACGAGCAGTACTTC.

This CDR3 is CASSPGLSVSRSHNEQFF. The CDR3 region has the DNA TGTGCCAGCAGCCCGGGACTCTCGGTCAGCAGATCACACAATGAGCAGTTCTTC. The chain has TRBV9 and TRBJ2-1; perhaps TRBD2 as D (6 bases). The CDR3 consists of 18 residues. In germline, CDR1 is SGDLS, CDR2 YYNGEE. Trimming took 4 bases from V and 5 from J, leaving 25 bases between them.

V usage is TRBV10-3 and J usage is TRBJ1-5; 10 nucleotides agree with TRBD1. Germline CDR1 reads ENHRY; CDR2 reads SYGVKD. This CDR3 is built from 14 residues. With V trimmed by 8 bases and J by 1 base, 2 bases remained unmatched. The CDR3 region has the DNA TGTGCCATCGGGACAGGGGAAAGCAATCAGCCCCAGCATTTT. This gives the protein CAIGTGESNQPQHF.

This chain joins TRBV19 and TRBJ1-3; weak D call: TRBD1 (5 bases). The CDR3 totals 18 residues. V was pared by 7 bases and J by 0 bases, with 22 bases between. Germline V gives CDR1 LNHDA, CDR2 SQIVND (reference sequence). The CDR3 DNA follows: TGTGCCAGTAAGGGAACCGGGAGGGGTCCAATCTCTGGAAACACCATATATTTT. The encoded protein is CASKGTGRGPISGNTIYF. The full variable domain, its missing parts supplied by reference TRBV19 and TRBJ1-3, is DGGITQSPKYLFRKEGQNVTLSCEQNLNHDAMYWYRQDPGQGLRLIYYSQIVNDFQKGDIAEGYSVSREKKESFPLTVTSAQKNPTAFYLCASKGTGRGPISGNTIYFGEGSWLTVV.

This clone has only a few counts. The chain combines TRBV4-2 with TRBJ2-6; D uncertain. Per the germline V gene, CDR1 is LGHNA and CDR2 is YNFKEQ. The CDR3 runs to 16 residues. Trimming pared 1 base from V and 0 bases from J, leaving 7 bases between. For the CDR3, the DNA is TGTGCCAGCAGCCAAGTTACGAGCTCTGGGGCCAACGTCCTGACTTTC. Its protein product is CASSQVTSSGANVLTF.

The DNA for the CDR3 is TGTGCCAGCAGTGTACGCCAAGAGACCCAGTACTTC. Protein sequence: CASSVRQETQYF. This chain joins TRBV2 and TRBJ2-5; no clear D gene. Germline CDR1 SNHLY, CDR2 FYNNEI. V gave up 4 bases and J gave up 1 base, with 4 bases separating them. CDR3 size: 12 residues.

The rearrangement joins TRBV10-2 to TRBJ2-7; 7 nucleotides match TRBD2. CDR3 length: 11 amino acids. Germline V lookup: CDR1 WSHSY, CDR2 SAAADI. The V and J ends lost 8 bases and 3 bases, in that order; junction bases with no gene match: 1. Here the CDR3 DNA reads TGCGCCAGCTGGGAGGGCTACGAGCAGTACTTC. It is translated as CASWEGYEQYF.

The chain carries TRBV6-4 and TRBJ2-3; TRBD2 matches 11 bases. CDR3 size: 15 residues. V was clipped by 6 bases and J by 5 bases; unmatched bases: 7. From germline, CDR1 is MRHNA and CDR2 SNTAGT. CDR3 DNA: TGTGCCAGCAGCCTTAGCGGGAGGGCGGTAGATACGCAGTATTTT. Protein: CASSLSGRAVDTQYF.

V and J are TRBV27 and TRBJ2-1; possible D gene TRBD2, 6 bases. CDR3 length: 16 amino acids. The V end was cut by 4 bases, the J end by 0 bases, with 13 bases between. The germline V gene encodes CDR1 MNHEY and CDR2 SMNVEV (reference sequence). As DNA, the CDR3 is TGTGCCAGCAGTTCCCCGACTAGGAGCTCCTACAATGAGCAGTTCTTC. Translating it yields CASSSPTRSSYNEQFF.

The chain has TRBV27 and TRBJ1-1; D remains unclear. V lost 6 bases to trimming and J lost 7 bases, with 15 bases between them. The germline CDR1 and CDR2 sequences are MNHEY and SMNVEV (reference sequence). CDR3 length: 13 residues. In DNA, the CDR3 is TGTGCCAGCAGCCCGCGGACGGTCCATGAAGCTTTCTTT. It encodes CASSPRTVHEAFF.

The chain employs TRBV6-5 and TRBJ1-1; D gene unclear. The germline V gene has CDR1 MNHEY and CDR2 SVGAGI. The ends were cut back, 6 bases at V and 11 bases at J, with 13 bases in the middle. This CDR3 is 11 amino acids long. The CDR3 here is CASRAGAKAFF. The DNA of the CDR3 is TGTGCCAGCAGGGCCGGAGCCAAGGCTTTCTTT.

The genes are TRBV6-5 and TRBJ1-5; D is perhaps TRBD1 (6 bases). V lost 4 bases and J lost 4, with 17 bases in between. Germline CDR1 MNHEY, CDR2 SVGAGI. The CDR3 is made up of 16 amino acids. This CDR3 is CASSLVDGGGNQPQHF. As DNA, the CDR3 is TGTGCCAGCAGTTTAGTTGACGGAGGGGGTAATCAGCCCCAGCATTTT.

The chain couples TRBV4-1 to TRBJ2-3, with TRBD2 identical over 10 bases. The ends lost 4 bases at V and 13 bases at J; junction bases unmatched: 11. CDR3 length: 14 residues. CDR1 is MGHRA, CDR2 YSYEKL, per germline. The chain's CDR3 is CASSPHRLAGDKYF. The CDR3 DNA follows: TGCGCCAGCAGCCCCCATAGGCTAGCGGGAGATAAGTATTTT.

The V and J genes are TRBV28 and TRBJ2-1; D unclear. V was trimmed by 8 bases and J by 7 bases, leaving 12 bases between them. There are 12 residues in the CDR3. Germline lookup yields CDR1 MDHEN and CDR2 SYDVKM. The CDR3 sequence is CASGPTLNEQFF. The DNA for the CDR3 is TGTGCCAGCGGTCCTACCCTGAATGAGCAGTTCTTC.

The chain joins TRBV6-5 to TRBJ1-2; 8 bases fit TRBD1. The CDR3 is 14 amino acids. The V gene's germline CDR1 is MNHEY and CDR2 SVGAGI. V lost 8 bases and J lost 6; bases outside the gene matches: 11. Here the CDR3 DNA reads TGTGCCAGCGGGTCAAAGACAGGGGCCGATGGCTACACCTTC. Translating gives CASGSKTGADGYTF.

In DNA form, the CDR3 reads TGTGCCAGCAGCTCACAAAAACCAGGGGGCGTTAGTACGCAGTATTTT. Residues: CASSSQKPGGVSTQYF. The V and J genes are TRBV9 and TRBJ2-3, with 8 positions matching TRBD1. The CDR3 has 16 amino acids. J was trimmed by 8 bases and V by 4 bases; bases with no gene match: 15. Per the germline V gene, CDR1 is SGDLS and CDR2 is YYNGEE. The entire variable domain, with the rest obtained from reference TRBV9 and TRBJ2-3, is as follows: DSGVTQTPKHLITATGQRVTLRCSPRSGDLSVYWYQQSLDQGLQFLIQYYNGEERAKGNILERFSAQQFPDLHSELNLSSLELGDSALYFCASSSQKPGGVSTQYFGPGTRLTVL.

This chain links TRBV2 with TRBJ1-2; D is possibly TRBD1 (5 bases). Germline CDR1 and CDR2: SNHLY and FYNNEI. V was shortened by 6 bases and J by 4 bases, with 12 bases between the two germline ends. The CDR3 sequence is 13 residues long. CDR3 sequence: CASRPQDLYGYTF. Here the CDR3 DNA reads TGTGCCAGCAGGCCACAGGATCTCTATGGCTACACCTTC. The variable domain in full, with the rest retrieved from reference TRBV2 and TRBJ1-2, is EPEVTQTPSHQVTQMGQEVILRCVPISNHLYFYWYRQILGQKVEFLVSFYNNEISEKSEIFDDQFSVERPDGSNFTLKIRSTKLEDSAMYFCASRPQDLYGYTFGSGTRLTVV.

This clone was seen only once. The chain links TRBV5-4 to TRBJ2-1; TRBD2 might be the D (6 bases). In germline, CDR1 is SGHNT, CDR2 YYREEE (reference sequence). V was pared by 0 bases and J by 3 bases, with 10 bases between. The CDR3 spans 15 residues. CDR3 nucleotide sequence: TGTGCCAGCAGCTTGGCTGTCGGGAGCTACAATGAGCAGTTCTTC. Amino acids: CASSLAVGSYNEQFF.

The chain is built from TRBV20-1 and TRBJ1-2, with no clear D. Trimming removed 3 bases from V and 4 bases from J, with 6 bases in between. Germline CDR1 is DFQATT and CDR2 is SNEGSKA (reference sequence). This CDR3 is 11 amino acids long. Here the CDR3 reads CSASQSYGYTF. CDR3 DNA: TGCAGTGCTAGTCAAAGCTATGGCTACACCTTC.

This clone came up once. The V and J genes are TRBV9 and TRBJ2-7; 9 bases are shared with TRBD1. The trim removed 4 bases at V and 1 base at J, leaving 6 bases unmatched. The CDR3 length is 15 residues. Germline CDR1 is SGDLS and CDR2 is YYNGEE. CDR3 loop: CASSPGQGISYEQYF. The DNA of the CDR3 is TGTGCCAGCAGCCCGGGACAGGGTATTTCCTACGAGCAGTACTTC.

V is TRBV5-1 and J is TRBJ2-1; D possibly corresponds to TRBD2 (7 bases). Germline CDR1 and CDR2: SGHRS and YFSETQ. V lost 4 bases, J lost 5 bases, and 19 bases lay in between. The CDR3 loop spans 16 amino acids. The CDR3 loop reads CASSGRGRESNNEQFF. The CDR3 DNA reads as TGCGCCAGCAGCGGACGGGGGCGGGAGAGCAACAATGAGCAGTTCTTC.

This chain's CDR3 is CASGSGGNSPLHF. DNA for the CDR3: TGTGCCAGTGGGTCAGGGGGTAATTCACCCCTCCACTTT. This chain links TRBV19 with TRBJ1-6, with 7 nucleotides matching TRBD1. Germline loops: CDR1 LNHDA, CDR2 SQIVND (reference sequence). V lost 8 bases, J lost 6 bases, and 4 bases stayed unmatched. The CDR3 has 13 amino acids.

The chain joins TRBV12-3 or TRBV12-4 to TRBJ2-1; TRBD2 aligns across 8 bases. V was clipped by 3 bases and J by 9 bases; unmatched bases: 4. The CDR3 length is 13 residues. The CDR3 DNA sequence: TGTGCCAGCAGTTTGCTCGGGGGGGGTGAGCAGTTCTTC. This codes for CASSLLGGGEQFF.

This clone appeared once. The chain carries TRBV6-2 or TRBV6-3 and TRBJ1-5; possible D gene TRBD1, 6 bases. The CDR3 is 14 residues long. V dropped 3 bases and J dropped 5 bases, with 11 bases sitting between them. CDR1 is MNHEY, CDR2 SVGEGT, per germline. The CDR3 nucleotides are TGTGCCAGCAGTTATGGACAGCTCGATCAGCCCCAGCATTTT. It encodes CASSYGQLDQPQHF.

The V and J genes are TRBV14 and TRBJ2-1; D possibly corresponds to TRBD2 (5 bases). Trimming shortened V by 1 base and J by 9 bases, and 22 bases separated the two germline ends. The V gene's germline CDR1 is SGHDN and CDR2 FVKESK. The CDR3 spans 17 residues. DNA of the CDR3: TGTGCCAGCAGCCAAGTCCCAGCGGTGTATCTGTCCTTTGAGCAGTTCTTC. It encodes CASSQVPAVYLSFEQFF. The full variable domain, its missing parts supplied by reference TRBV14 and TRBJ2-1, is EAGVTQFPSHSVIEKGQTVTLRCDPISGHDNLYWYRRVMGKEIKFLLHFVKESKQDESGMPNNRFLAERTGGTYSTLKVQPAELEDSGVYFCASSQVPAVYLSFEQFFGPGTRLTVL.

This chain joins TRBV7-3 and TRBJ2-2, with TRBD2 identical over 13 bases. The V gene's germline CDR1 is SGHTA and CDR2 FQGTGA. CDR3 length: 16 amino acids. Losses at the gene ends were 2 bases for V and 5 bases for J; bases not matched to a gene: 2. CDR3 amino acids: CASSLPGLAGTGELFF. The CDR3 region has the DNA TGTGCCAGCAGCTTACCGGGACTAGCGGGAACCGGGGAGCTGTTTTTT.